A single sample is the source of the 30 T cell receptor beta chains below, sequenced in a study of cytomegalovirus exposure and HLA in healthy donors. PCR used 60 Vbeta primers and 13 Jbeta primers. TCRdb's table, derived via immunoSEQ multiplex PCR, lists solely in-frame clones and lacks some. The sample holds 110,000 or so clones; about 76% are singletons and the top ten take around 2.2%. Input material: PBMCs. These TCRs come from a woman in her twenties or thirties in good health and CMV-seronegative.

In its sample, this clone was seen a few times. The chain carries TRBV28 and TRBJ2-3; no clear D gene. V was shortened by 5 bases and J by 0 bases, with 12 bases between the two germline ends. Per the germline V gene, CDR1 is MDHEN and CDR2 is SYDVKM. The CDR3 is made up of 15 amino acids. CDR3 in DNA: TGTGCCAGCAGTCCAAGCGCCGCTAGCACAGATACGCAGTATTTT. This codes for CASSPSAASTDTQYF.

The chain couples TRBV19 to TRBJ2-5, with D perhaps matching TRBD1 (5 bases). The CDR3 consists of 13 residues. Germline CDR1 is LNHDA and CDR2 is SQIVND (reference sequence). Trimming pared 5 bases from V and 1 base from J, leaving 8 bases between. The CDR3 reads CASSPDSQETQYF. CDR3 coding DNA: TGTGCCAGTAGTCCTGACAGCCAAGAGACCCAGTACTTC. Filled out from reference TRBV19 and TRBJ2-5, the complete variable domain reads DGGITQSPKYLFRKEGQNVTLSCEQNLNHDAMYWYRQDPGQGLRLIYYSQIVNDFQKGDIAEGYSVSREKKESFPLTVTSAQKNPTAFYLCASSPDSQETQYFGPGTRLLVL.

V gene TRBV27 combines with J gene TRBJ2-7; weak D call: TRBD2 (7 bases). Germline V lookup: CDR1 MNHEY, CDR2 SMNVEV (reference sequence). V was cut by 6 bases and J by 1 base, with 13 bases left in between. The CDR3 length is 14 residues. CDR3 nucleotides: TGTGCCAGCAGCTACAGGGAGGGTTCCTACGAGCAGTACTTC. It encodes CASSYREGSYEQYF.

The chain recombines TRBV6-1 with TRBJ2-7; tentative D call: TRBD2 (6 bases). Germline V gene data show CDR1 as MNHNS and CDR2 as SASEGT. V was clipped by 1 base and J by 7 bases, with 11 bases between them. The CDR3 has 13 residues. CDR3 in amino acids: CASSEGQTSEQYF. Here the CDR3 DNA reads TGTGCCAGCAGTGAAGGGCAGACTAGTGAGCAGTACTTC.

This clone was counted once. CDR3 nucleotides: TGCGCCAGCAGCTTTGCCAAGGACAGGGTTGGCTACACCTTC. Its protein is CASSFAKDRVGYTF. The chain links TRBV5-1 to TRBJ1-2, with 8 bases that match TRBD1. The CDR3 has 14 residues. Germline CDR1 reads SGHRS; CDR2 reads YFSETQ. The junction had 7 bases not matched to a gene; V was cut back by 2 bases and J by 7 bases.

This clone has a handful of counts. The chain uses TRBV18 and TRBJ2-5, with D uncertain. The J call may be faulty, since TRBJ2-7 better matches the DNA end. Germline CDR1 and CDR2: KGHSH and LQKENI. The CDR3 has 13 amino acids. CDR3 protein: CASSPWSSYEQYF. The DNA for the CDR3 is TGTGCCAGCTCACCCTGGAGCTCCTACGAGCAGTACTTC.

V gene TRBV29-1 combines with J gene TRBJ2-3, with TRBD2 matching 10 bases. Losses at the gene ends were 8 bases for V and 0 bases for J; bases not matched to a gene: 8. CDR1 is SQVTM, CDR2 ANQGSEA, per germline. This CDR3 is 15 amino acids long. The CDR3 here is CSTRTSGPSTDTQYF. The CDR3 region has the DNA TGCAGCACCCGGACTAGCGGCCCTAGCACAGATACGCAGTATTTT.

The chain recombines TRBV5-4 with TRBJ2-1; tentatively, D is TRBD1 (5 bases). The V end lost 0 bases, the J end lost 9 bases, and 7 bases lay between the germline ends. Germline V gene data show CDR1 as SGHNT and CDR2 as YYREEE (reference sequence). The CDR3 extends over 12 amino acids. The DNA of the CDR3 is TGTGCCAGCAGCTTGGGCCAGGGTGAGCAGTTCTTC. Protein: CASSLGQGEQFF.

This clone was seen only a few times. The chain links TRBV29-1 to TRBJ2-1; the D is unclear. Between the trimmed V and J ends, which lost 3 bases and 3 bases, there was a span of 6 bases. The CDR3 is 12 residues long. The V gene's germline CDR1 is SQVTM and CDR2 ANQGSEA. This CDR3 reads CSVDFSYNEQFF. CDR3 sequence (DNA): TGCAGCGTTGACTTCAGCTACAATGAGCAGTTCTTC.

The chain recombines TRBV7-2 with TRBJ1-2; TRBD1 matches 7 bases. The germline V gene encodes CDR1 SGHTA and CDR2 FQGNSA. This CDR3 region has 14 residues. The junction had 4 bases not matched to a gene; V was cut back by 3 bases and J by 3 bases. CDR3 coding DNA: TGTGCCAGCAGCTTTAGACAGGGCGACTATGGCTACACCTTC. This encodes CASSFRQGDYGYTF.

The V call is TRBV30, the J call TRBJ2-5, with no clear D. CDR3 size: 13 residues. Trimming removed 3 bases at V and 5 bases at J, with 13 bases between. Per germline, CDR1 GTSNPN and CDR2 SVGIG (reference sequence). The CDR3 bases are TGTGCCTGGAGCGGTGTAATCCCGGAGACCCAGTACTTC. It codes for CAWSGVIPETQYF.

The chain uses TRBV7-9 and TRBJ1-2; 7 bases are a match to TRBD1. The V and J ends lost 5 bases and 2 bases, in that order; junction bases with no gene match: 5. The germline V gene has CDR1 SEHNR and CDR2 FQNEAQ (reference sequence). The CDR3 is 14 amino acids. The CDR3 spells CASSRGDSNYGYTF. The CDR3 bases are TGTGCCAGCAGCCGAGGGGACAGCAACTATGGCTACACCTTC.

The chain recombines TRBV7-3 with TRBJ2-1; 9 bases fit TRBD2. CDR3 length equals 15 residues. The germline V gene encodes CDR1 SGHTA and CDR2 FQGTGA. V lost 3 bases and J lost 7; bases outside the gene matches: 7. Written as DNA, the CDR3 is TGTGCCAGCAGCTTTGGACCGAGCGGGAGGAATGAGCAGTTCTTC. Its translation: CASSFGPSGRNEQFF. Variable domain in full (rest from reference TRBV7-3 and TRBJ2-1): GAGVSQTPSNKVTEKGKYVELRCDPISGHTALYWYRQSLGQGPEFLIYFQGTGAADDSGLPNDRFFAVRPEGSVSTLKIQRTERGDSAVYLCASSFGPSGRNEQFFGPGTRLTVL.

The V and J genes are TRBV6-6 and TRBJ2-7; D is undetermined. CDR3 length equals 14 residues. Trimming removed 7 bases at V and 0 bases at J, with 13 bases between. The V gene's germline CDR1 is MNHNY and CDR2 SVGAGI (reference sequence). The CDR3 nucleotides read TGTGCCAGCAAGGTCACTCAGGACTCCTACGAGCAGTACTTC. It specifies CASKVTQDSYEQYF.

The chain couples TRBV6-5 to TRBJ2-2; D remains ambiguous. Looked up from germline, CDR1 is MNHEY and CDR2 is SVGAGI. V gave up 2 bases and J gave up 5 bases, with 12 bases separating them. CDR3 length: 15 residues. CDR3: CASSYPKTGTGELFF. The CDR3 region has the DNA TGTGCCAGCAGTTACCCTAAGACCGGGACCGGGGAGCTGTTTTTT.

The rearrangement uses TRBV6-5 and TRBJ2-7; 7 positions match TRBD1. Germline CDR1 reads MNHEY; CDR2 reads SVGAGI. V was clipped by 5 bases and J by 4 bases; unmatched bases: 5. This CDR3 contains 13 residues. The CDR3 coding sequence is TGTGCCAGCAGTAGGACAGGACCTTACGAGCAGTACTTC. It yields the protein CASSRTGPYEQYF.

The V and J genes are TRBV4-1 and TRBJ1-4; D unclear. The CDR3 length is 15 residues. V shed 0 bases and J shed 7 bases, with 12 bases lying between them. Germline V gene data show CDR1 as MGHRA and CDR2 as YSYEKL. The CDR3 here is CASSQEWAGLEKLFF. The DNA for the CDR3 is TGCGCCAGCAGCCAAGAATGGGCAGGCCTTGAAAAACTGTTTTTT.

The chain is built from TRBV5-4 and TRBJ2-3; TRBD2 matches at 9 bases. The CDR3 sequence is 17 residues long. V lost 1 base to trimming and J lost 0 bases; unmatched junction nucleotides: 6. In germline, CDR1 is SGHNT, CDR2 YYREEE (reference sequence). Here the CDR3 DNA reads TGTGCCAGCAGCTTGCCGCCTAGCGGGACAAGCACAGATACGCAGTATTTT. Amino acids: CASSLPPSGTSTDTQYF.

The chain joins TRBV5-1 to TRBJ2-7, with 10 bases lining up with TRBD1. The CDR3 runs to 14 residues. The germline V gene encodes CDR1 SGHRS and CDR2 YFSETQ. After removal of 4 bases from V and 6 bases from J, the junction contained 7 bases not matched to a gene. The DNA for the CDR3 is TGCGCCAGCAGCACGGGACAGGGGAAGCGCGAGCAGTACTTC. Protein sequence: CASSTGQGKREQYF. The full variable domain, in which reference TRBV5-1 and TRBJ2-7 provide the parts outside the CDR3, is KAGVTQTPRYLIKTRGQQVTLSCSPISGHRSVSWYQQTPGQGLQFLFEYFSETQRNKGNFPGRFSGRQFSNSRSEMNVSTLELGDSALYLCASSTGQGKREQYFGPGTRLTVT.

This clone was observed a single time. The chain is built from TRBV7-9 and TRBJ1-4; TRBD1 matches 9 bases. The CDR3 consists of 16 residues. Germline CDR1 reads SEHNR; CDR2 reads FQNEAQ (reference sequence). V shed 5 bases and J 6 bases; nucleotides not matched to a gene: 10. CDR3 protein: CASSPNPGQGYEKLFF. The CDR3 coding sequence is TGTGCCAGCAGCCCGAACCCGGGACAGGGATATGAAAAACTGTTTTTT.

The chain uses TRBV13 and TRBJ2-2; D is ambiguous. Trimming removed 5 bases at V and 6 bases at J, with 7 bases between. CDR3 length: 12 residues. Looked up from germline, CDR1 is PRHDT and CDR2 is FYEKMQ (reference sequence). CDR3 amino acids: CASSVLAGELFF. For the CDR3, the DNA is TGTGCCAGCAGCGTGTTAGCCGGGGAGCTGTTTTTT.

The rearrangement uses TRBV5-6 and TRBJ2-5; TRBD2 matches at 12 bases. Per germline, CDR1 SGHDT and CDR2 YYEEEE. CDR3 length: 16 amino acids. Trimming at V came to 5 bases and at J to 2 bases, leaving 7 bases not matched to a gene. This CDR3 is CASRRLAGVGQETQYF. In DNA, the CDR3 is TGTGCCAGCAGAAGACTAGCGGGAGTAGGTCAAGAGACCCAGTACTTC.

In regard to this clone: Other nucleotide sequences from this sample produce the same CDR3. The chain combines TRBV9 with TRBJ2-1; D remains unclear. The germline V and J ends were trimmed by 0 bases and 4 bases, with 5 bases remaining between them. Germline CDR1 and CDR2: SGDLS and YYNGEE. The CDR3 has 13 residues. The CDR3 region is CASSVGEYNEQFF. The CDR3 nucleotides read TGTGCCAGCAGCGTAGGCGAGTACAATGAGCAGTTCTTC.

This clone was seen a handful of times. This chain links TRBV5-1 with TRBJ2-1, with 8 bases fitting TRBD2. CDR3 length: 13 amino acids. J gave up 9 bases and V 6 bases, and 8 bases lay outside the gene matches. Germline V gene data show CDR1 as SGHRS and CDR2 as YFSETQ. CDR3 coding DNA: TGCGCCAGCACCCCGGGAGGGCCGGTTGAGCAGTTCTTC. Encoded protein: CASTPGGPVEQFF.

V is TRBV15 and J is TRBJ1-4; a weak D match, TRBD1 (5 bases). This CDR3 is built from 15 residues. V dropped 8 bases and J dropped 0 bases, with 13 bases sitting between them. Germline V gives CDR1 LNHNV, CDR2 YYDKDF (reference sequence). The CDR3 is CATSLGGATNEKLFF. The DNA of the CDR3 is TGTGCCACCTCCTTGGGGGGTGCAACTAATGAAAAACTGTTTTTT.

The V and J genes are TRBV7-8 and TRBJ2-3, with 8 bases matching TRBD1. V lost 3 bases and J lost 10; bases outside the gene matches: 18. Germline V gene lookup returns CDR1 SGHVS and CDR2 FQNEAQ. This CDR3 is 17 amino acids long. This CDR3 is CASSFRPTLIGTGAQYF. CDR3 DNA: TGTGCCAGCAGCTTCCGACCGACCCTAATAGGGACAGGCGCGCAGTATTTT. Full variable domain (rest looked up from reference TRBV7-8 and TRBJ2-3): GAGVSQSPRYKVAKRGQDVALRCDPISGHVSLFWYQQALGQGPEFLTYFQNEAQLDKSGLPSDRFFAERPEGSVSTLKIQRTQQEDSAVYLCASSFRPTLIGTGAQYFGPGTRLTVL.

This chain links TRBV28 with TRBJ1-2; D is undetermined. Germline V gene data show CDR1 as MDHEN and CDR2 as SYDVKM. CDR3 length: 15 amino acids. The germline V and J ends were trimmed by 5 bases and 5 bases, with 18 bases remaining between them. Here the CDR3 reads CASSTIAPPYYGYTF. The CDR3, as DNA: TGTGCCAGCAGTACCATAGCACCACCCTATTATGGCTACACCTTC.

The chain employs TRBV7-9 and TRBJ2-5; D gene unclear. Germline V gene data show CDR1 as SEHNR and CDR2 as FQNEAQ (reference sequence). V shed 3 bases and J shed 2 bases, with 13 bases lying between them. The CDR3 has 15 residues. CDR3 bases: TGTGCCAGCAGCTTTATATTCCCCAGACAAGAGACCCAGTACTTC. This encodes CASSFIFPRQETQYF. The full variable domain, rest sourced from reference TRBV7-9 and TRBJ2-5, is DTGVSQNPRHKITKRGQNVTFRCDPISEHNRLYWYRQTLGQGPEFLTYFQNEAQLEKSRLLSDRFSAERPKGSFSTLEIQRTEQGDSAMYLCASSFIFPRQETQYFGPGTRLLVL.

This clone came up once. The chain combines TRBV15 with TRBJ1-1; D remains unclear. Trimming stripped 0 bases from V and 1 base from J, with 12 bases between. CDR3 length equals 16 residues. Germline V CDR1 and CDR2: LNHNV, YYDKDF (reference sequence). The CDR3, as DNA: TGTGCCACCAGCAGAGATCTTCTTGCCGGGAACACTGAAGCTTTCTTT. Protein product: CATSRDLLAGNTEAFF.

This chain uses TRBV5-1 with TRBJ2-2; 14 bases are shared with TRBD2. Germline trimming cut 4 bases from V and 6 bases from J; bases unmatched to any gene: 5. This CDR3 region has 16 residues. The V gene's germline CDR1 is SGHRS and CDR2 YFSETQ. The CDR3 protein is CASSRGGLAGAGELFF. The CDR3 DNA reads as TGCGCCAGCAGCCGGGGGGGACTAGCGGGAGCCGGGGAGCTGTTTTTT.